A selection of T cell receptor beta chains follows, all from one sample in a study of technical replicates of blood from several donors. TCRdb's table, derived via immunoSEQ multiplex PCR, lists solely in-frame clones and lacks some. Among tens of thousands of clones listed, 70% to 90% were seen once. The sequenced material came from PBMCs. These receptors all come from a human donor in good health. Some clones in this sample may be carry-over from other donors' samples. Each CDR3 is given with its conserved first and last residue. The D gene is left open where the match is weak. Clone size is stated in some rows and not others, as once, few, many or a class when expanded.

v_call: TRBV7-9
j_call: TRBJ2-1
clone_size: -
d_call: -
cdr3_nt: TGTGCCAGCAGCGTTAGTTACAATGAGCAGTTCTTC
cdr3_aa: CASSVSYNEQFF

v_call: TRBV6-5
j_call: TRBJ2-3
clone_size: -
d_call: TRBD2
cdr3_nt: TGTGCCAGCAGTGCCGGGACTAGCGAGTATTTT
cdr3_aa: CASSAGTSEYF

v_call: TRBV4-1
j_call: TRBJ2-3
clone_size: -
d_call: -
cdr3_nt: TGCGCCAGCAAAGTAGGACTCGGAGATACGCAGTATTTT
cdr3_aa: CASKVGLGDTQYF

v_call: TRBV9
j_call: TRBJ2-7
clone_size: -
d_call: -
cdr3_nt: TGTGCCAGCGGGGAGACTCCCGGCGAGCAGTACTTC
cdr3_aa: CASGETPGEQYF

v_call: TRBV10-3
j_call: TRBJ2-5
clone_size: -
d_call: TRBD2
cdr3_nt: TGTGCCATCAGCGGGGGGGAGGAGACCCAGTACTTC
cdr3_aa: CAISGGEETQYF

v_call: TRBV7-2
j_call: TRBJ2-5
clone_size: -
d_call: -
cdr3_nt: TGTGCCAGCAGCTTAGCCTGGGGGGTGGAGACCCAGTACTTC
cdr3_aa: CASSLAWGVETQYF

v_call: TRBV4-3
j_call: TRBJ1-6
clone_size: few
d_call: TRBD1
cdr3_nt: TGCGCCAGCAGCCAAGATTCGCGAGACAGGGGTTCACCCCTCCACTTT
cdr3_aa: CASSQDSRDRGSPLHF

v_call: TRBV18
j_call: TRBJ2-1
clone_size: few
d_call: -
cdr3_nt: TGTGCCAGCTCCCCTTCCTCGGGTCCTGAGCAGTTCTTC
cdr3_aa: CASSPSSGPEQFF

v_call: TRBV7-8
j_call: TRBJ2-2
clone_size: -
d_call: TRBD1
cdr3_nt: TGTGCCAGCAGCCCGGACAGGGGAAGGACCGGGGAGCTGTTTTTT
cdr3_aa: CASSPDRGRTGELFF

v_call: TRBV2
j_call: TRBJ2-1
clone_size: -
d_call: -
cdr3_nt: TGTGCCAGCAAGCTTGGTCCAAACAATGAGCAGTTCTTC
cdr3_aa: CASKLGPNNEQFF

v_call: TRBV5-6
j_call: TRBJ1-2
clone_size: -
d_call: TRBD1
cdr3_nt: TGTGCCAGCAGCCAAGGATTAACAGGGGGAGACATATATGGCTACACCTTC
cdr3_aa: CASSQGLTGGDIYGYTF

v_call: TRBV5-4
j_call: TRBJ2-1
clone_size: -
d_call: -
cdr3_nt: TGTGCCAGCAGCCAGGTCAGGGCTATCGATGAGCAGTTCTTC
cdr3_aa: CASSQVRAIDEQFF

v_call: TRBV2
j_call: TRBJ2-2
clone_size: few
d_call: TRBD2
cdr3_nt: TGTGCCAGCAATCTTGGGGGGGCCGGGGAGCTGTTTTTT
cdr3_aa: CASNLGGAGELFF

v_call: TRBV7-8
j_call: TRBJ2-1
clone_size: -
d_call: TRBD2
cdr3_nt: TGTGCCAGCGACGTTTTTGGCGGGAGGGCCTACAATGAGCAGTTCTTC
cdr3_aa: CASDVFGGRAYNEQFF

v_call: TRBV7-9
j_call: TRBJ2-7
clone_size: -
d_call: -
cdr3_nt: TGTGCCAGCAGCTTAGAGCTAGCCACGGACGAGCAGTACTTC
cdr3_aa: CASSLELATDEQYF

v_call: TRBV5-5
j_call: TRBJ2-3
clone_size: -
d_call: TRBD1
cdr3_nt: TGTGCCAGCAGCCGGACAGGGGGCTCGATAGATACGCAGTATTTT
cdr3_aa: CASSRTGGSIDTQYF

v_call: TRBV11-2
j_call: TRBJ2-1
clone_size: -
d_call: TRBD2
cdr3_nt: TGTGCCAGCAGCTTAGGGCGGGAGGGCCGTGAGCAGTTCTTC
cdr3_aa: CASSLGREGREQFF

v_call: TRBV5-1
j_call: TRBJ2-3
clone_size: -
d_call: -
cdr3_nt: TGCGCCAGCAGCCTAGGACAGCTGAGGGCAGATACGCAGTATTTT
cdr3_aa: CASSLGQLRADTQYF

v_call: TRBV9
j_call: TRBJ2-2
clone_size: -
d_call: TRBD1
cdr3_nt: TGTGCCAGCAGCGTAGAAACCAGGGGGCGCCCCGGGGAGCTGTTTTTT
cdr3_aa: CASSVETRGRPGELFF

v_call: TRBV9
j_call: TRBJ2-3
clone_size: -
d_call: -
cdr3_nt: TGTGCCAGCAGCGTAGGTGGGCCCACAGATACGCAGTATTTT
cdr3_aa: CASSVGGPTDTQYF

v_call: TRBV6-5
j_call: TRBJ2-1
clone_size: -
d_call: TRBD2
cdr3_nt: TGTGCCAGCAGTTACACCTCGGGACTAGGATTCTCTGAGCAGTTCTTC
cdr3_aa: CASSYTSGLGFSEQFF

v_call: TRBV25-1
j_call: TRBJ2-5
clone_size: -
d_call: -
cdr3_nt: TGTGCCAGCAGTGAGTTCCCAGGGGAGGAGACCCAGTACTTC
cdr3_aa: CASSEFPGEETQYF

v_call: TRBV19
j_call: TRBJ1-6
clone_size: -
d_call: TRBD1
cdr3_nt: TGTGCCAGTAGAAAAACGTTGGGACAGGGCAATAATTCACCCCTCCACTTT
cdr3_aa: CASRKTLGQGNNSPLHF

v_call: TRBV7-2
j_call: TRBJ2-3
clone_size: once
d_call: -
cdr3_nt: TGTGCCAGCAGCTTAGGAACTAGTACCACGCAGTATTTT
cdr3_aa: CASSLGTSTTQYF

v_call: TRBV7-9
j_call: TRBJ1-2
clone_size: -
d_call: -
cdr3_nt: TGTGCCAGCAGCTTAGCGGGGGGTCATGGCTACACCTTC
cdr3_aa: CASSLAGGHGYTF

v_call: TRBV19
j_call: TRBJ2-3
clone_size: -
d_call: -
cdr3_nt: TGTGCCAGTAGTATCAAGGCGGGCACAGATACGCAGTATTTT
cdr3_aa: CASSIKAGTDTQYF

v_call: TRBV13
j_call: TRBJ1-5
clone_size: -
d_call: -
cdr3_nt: TGTGCCAGCAGCTTCTCCGGCGCCACGCGGAATCAGCCCCAGCATTTT
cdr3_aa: CASSFSGATRNQPQHF

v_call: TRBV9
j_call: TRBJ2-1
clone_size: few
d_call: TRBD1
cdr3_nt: TGTGCCAGCAGCGCGCGCGCCGGGACAGGGGGAAATGAGCAGTTCTTC
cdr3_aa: CASSARAGTGGNEQFF

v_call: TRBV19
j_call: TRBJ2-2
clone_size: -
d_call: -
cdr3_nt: TGTGCCAGTACCCGTCGAGCGGGCCTGGGCACCGGGGAGCTGTTTTTT
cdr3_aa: CASTRRAGLGTGELFF

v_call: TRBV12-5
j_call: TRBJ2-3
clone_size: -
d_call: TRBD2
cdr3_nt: TGTGCTAGTGGTTCACGAGCGGGGAAACGCACAGATACGCAGTATTTT
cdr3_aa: CASGSRAGKRTDTQYF

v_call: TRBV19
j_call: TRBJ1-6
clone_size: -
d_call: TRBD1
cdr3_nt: TGTGCCTGTCGGACAGGGAATTCACCCCTCCACTTT
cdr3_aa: CACRTGNSPLHF

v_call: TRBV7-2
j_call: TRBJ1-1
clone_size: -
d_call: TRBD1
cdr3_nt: TGTGCCAGCAGCTCGAACCGGGACAGAAACACTGAAGCTTTCTTT
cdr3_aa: CASSSNRDRNTEAFF

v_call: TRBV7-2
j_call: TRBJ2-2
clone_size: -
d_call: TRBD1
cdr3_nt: TGTGCCAGCAGCTTAGACAGGGGGCCCTTTTCCCTCGGGGAGCTGTTTTTT
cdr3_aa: CASSLDRGPFSLGELFF

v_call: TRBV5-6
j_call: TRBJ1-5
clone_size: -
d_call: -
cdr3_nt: TGTGCCAGCAGCTTGGGGACAGTCAATCAGCCCCAGCATTTT
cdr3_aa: CASSLGTVNQPQHF

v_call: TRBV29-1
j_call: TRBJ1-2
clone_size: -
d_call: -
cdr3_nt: TGCAGCGTTGCAGCGGGGGGCTACACCTTC
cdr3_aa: CSVAAGGYTF

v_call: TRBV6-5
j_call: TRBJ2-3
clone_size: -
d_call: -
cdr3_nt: TGTGCCAGTTCGACAAGGGGGAAAGATACGCAGTATTTT
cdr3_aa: CASSTRGKDTQYF

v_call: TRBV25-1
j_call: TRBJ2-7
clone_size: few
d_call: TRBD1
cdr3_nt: TGTGCCAGCAGTGAAGGTGTTCAGGGGGCGCAGGACGAGCAGTACTTC
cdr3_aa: CASSEGVQGAQDEQYF

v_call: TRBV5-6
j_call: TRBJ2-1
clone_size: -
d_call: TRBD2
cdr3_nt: TGTGCCAGCAGCTTTGGCGGGAGTGAGCAGTTCTTC
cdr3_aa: CASSFGGSEQFF

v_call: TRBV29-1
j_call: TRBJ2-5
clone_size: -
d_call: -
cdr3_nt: TGCAGCGTTGAAGAACTTGAGGAGACCCAGTACTTC
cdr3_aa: CSVEELEETQYF

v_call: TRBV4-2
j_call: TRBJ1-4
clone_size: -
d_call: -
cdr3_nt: TGTGCCAGCAGCCAAGACCCTCGGGGGTTATCTAATGAAAAACTGTTTTTT
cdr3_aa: CASSQDPRGLSNEKLFF

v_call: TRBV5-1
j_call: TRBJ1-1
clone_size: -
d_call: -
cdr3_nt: TGCGCCAGCAGCCGGGATTCGGCCGGCACTGAAGCTTTCTTT
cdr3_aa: CASSRDSAGTEAFF

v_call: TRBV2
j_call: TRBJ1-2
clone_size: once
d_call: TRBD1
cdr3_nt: TGTGCCAGCGCTAAGGGTGGGACAGCCGACGCCAACTATGGCTACACCTTC
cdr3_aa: CASAKGGTADANYGYTF

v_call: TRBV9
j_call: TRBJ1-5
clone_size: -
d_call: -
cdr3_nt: TGTGCCAGCAGCGTATCAGGGGGCAATCAGCCCCAGCATTTT
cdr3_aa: CASSVSGGNQPQHF

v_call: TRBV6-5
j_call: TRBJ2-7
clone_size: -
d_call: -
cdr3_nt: TGTGCCAGCAGTTCCACATTGTGGGACACGGCATACGAGCAGTACTTC
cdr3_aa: CASSSTLWDTAYEQYF

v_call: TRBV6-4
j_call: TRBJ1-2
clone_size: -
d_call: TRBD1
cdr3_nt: TGTGCCAGCAGTGAACTCCCCGGACAGGGGGCGCGTGGCTACACCTTC
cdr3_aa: CASSELPGQGARGYTF

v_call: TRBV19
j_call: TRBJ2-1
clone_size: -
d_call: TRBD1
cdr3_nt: TGTGCCAGTAGTAGCGACCGGGACAGGGGGTCGAATGAGCAGTTCTTC
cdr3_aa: CASSSDRDRGSNEQFF

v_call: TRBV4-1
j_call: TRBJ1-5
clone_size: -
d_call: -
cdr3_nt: TGCGCCAGCAGCCAAGAGGAGGTTATGCAGCCCCAGCATTTT
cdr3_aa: CASSQEEVMQPQHF

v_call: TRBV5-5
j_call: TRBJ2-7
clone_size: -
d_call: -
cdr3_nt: TGTGCCAGCAGCTATCTAGCGAACCTCTACGAGCAGTACTTC
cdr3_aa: CASSYLANLYEQYF

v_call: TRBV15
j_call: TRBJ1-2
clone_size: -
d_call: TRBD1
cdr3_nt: TGTGCCACCAGCAGCCGGGACAGGAACCGTTTGGTTGGCTACACCTTC
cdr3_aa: CATSSRDRNRLVGYTF

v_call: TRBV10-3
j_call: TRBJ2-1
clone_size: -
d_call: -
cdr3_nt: TGTGCCATCAGTGAGGGGAGAGCGGGCCTTAACAATGAGCAGTTCTTC
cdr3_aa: CAISEGRAGLNNEQFF

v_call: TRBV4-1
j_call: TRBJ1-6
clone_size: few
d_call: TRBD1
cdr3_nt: TGCGCCAGCAGCCAAAGTCCCCCAGGGGGTAATTCACCCCTCCACTTT
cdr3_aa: CASSQSPPGGNSPLHF

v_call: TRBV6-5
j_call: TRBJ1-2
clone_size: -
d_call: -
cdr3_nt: TGTGCCAGCAGTTATGGGGCCTCGGCAGGCGGCTACACCTTC
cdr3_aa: CASSYGASAGGYTF

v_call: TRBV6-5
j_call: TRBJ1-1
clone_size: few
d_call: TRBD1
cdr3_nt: TGTGCCAGCAGAACGGGACAGGGGGCGACTGAAGCTTTCTTT
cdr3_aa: CASRTGQGATEAFF

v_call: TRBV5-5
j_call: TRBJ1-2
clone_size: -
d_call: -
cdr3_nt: TGTGCCAGCAGCCTAGATATAGGCTACACCTTC
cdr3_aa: CASSLDIGYTF

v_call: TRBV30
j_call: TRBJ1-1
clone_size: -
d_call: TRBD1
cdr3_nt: TGTGCCTGGGCCCGACAGGGAGCCACTGAAGCTTTCTTT
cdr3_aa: CAWARQGATEAFF

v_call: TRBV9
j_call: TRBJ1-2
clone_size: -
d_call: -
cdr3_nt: TGTGCCAGCACCCGTAGTCCAGGGGATAACTATGGCTACACCTTC
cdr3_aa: CASTRSPGDNYGYTF

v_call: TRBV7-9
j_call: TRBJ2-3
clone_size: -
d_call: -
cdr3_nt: TGTGCCAGCAGCGAGAGGAGCGGAGGGGCGACAGATACGCAGTATTTT
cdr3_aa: CASSERSGGATDTQYF

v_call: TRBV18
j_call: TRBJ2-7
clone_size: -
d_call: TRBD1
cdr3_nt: TGTGCCAGCTCACCAGACAGGGGCGGGTTTGGGGAGCAGTACTTC
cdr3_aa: CASSPDRGGFGEQYF

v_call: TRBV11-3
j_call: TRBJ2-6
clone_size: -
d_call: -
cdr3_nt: TGTGCCATCGCGGGGAACGGGGCCAACGTCCTGACTTTC
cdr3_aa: CAIAGNGANVLTF

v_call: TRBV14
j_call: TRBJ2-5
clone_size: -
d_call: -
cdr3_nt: TGTGCCAGCAGCCAAGGCCCAGCGTCACTTTGGGAGACCCAGTACTTC
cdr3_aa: CASSQGPASLWETQYF